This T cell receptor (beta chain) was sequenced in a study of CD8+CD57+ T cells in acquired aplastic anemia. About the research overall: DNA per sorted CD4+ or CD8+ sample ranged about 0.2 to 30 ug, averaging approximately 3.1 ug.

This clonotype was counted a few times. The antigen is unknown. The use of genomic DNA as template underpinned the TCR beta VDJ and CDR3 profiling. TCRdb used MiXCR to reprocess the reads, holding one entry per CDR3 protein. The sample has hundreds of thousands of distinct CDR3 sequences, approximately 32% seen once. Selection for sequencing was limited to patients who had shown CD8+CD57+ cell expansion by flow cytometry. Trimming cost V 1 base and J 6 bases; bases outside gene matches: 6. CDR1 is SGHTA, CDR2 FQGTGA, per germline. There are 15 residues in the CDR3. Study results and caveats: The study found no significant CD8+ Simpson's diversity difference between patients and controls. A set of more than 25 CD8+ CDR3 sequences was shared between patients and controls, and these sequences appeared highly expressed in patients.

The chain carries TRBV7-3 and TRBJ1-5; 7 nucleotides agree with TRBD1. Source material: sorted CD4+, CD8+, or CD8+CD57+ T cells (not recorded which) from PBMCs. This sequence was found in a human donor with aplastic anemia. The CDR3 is CASSLNRQGGQPQHF. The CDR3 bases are TGTGCCAGCAGCTTAAACCGACAGGGTGGTCAGCCCCAGCATTTT. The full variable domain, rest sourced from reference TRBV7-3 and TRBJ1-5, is GAGVSQTPSNKVTEKGKYVELRCDPISGHTALYWYRQSLGQGPEFLIYFQGTGAADDSGLPNDRFFAVRPEGSVSTLKIQRTERGDSAVYLCASSLNRQGGQPQHFGDGTRLSIL.